This T cell receptor beta chain was observed in a study of T cells after yellow fever vaccination (dated by TCRdb to the late 2010s). Broadly, across the study: The SMART-Seq v4 Ultra Low Input RNA kit was used to prepare libraries from fractions with low cell numbers. Two healthy male donors, one aged 18 to 30 and one aged 30 to 39 years, were included in the cohort. To follow T-cell clones before and after both primary and booster YFV17D yellow fever vaccination, bulk TCR alpha and beta repertoires underwent longitudinal sequencing. Blood samples were taken at several timepoints before and after primary and secondary immunization, and bulk PBMC replicates and cell subsets were isolated.

Study-wide findings and limitations: After the booster, most clones that had expanded after primary vaccination were detected again (almost 97% of CD4 and over 75% of CD8), suggesting broad maintenance of memory. FACS-sorted repertoires could contain abundant contaminating clonotypes from the bulk population, so computational filtering was required. The study included only a couple of donors, which limits how far the findings can be generalized. A small fraction of clonotypes appeared in both the CD4 and CD8 compartments, likely as a result of convergent recombination. The secondary T-cell response was found to be weaker but faster than the primary response, with a peak reached on day 5 rather than on day 15.

Synthesis of TCR cDNA relied on 5'RACE template switching, a step that introduced a universal primer site along with unique molecular identifiers. Priming of cDNA synthesis was performed from both the TCR alpha and TCR beta constant segments. Libraries were amplified in two PCR steps, with sample barcodes and sequencing adapters added in the second step. Sequencing of libraries was done on Illumina HiSeq 2500 (2x100 bp) or NovaSeq (2x150 bp). In the original analysis: MIGEC handled demultiplexing of reads and collapsing into UMI consensus sequences, while MiXCR performed V(D)J alignment. Using edgeR on replicate PBMC samples, clonotypes were called vaccine-responding if FDR was below 0.01 and the log2 fold change was above 5 up to day 15. Bulk clonotypes were assigned CD4 or CD8 identity according to which sequenced CD4 or CD8 repertoire held them at higher abundance. TCRdb reprocessed the public reads (quality trimming at Q25 with fastp, clone calling with MiXCR) and kept in-frame beta chains. For every CDR3 protein sequence, its rows merge into one entry that carries the most common genes and DNA. Clone size and V and J calls follow TCRdb, not the original study. In all, the sample holds hundreds of thousands of distinct CDR3 sequences, and roughly 8.6% of those were seen once. About 16% of the sample is taken by the ten largest.

From cysteine to phenylalanine, the CDR3 is 13 amino acids long. Only the CDR3 DNA is retained, 39 bases long and in frame from the first base. V is cut by 0 bases and J by 4 bases, and the space between the germline ends is 9 bases. CDR1 and CDR2 are read off the germline V gene (reference sequence) as DFQATT and SNEGSKA. Interpreted using the paper, the treatment or condition label stands for: live attenuated yellow fever vaccine strain. At each blood-draw timepoint, two biological replicates of bulk PBMCs were collected. A standard Ficoll-Paque protocol was used to isolate PBMCs from peripheral blood. RNA was extracted with TriZol from bulk PBMCs, CD4 and CD8 fractions, and dextramer-positive and dextramer-negative fractions. Concerning this clonotype: What antigen it recognizes has not been identified. Per-base qualities were not stored, and no clone one base away is much larger.

This specimen was PBMCs, taken roughly 47 days after the first yellow fever vaccination. This TCR was sampled from a man in his late teens or twenties who received the YFV17D yellow fever vaccine. Recombination connected TRBV20-1 to TRBJ1-2; the D gene cannot be named for sure. The CDR3 sequence is CSAREKESYGYTF. At the DNA level, the sequence is TGCAGTGCTAGAGAGAAGGAGTCCTATGGCTACACCTTC.